The clone carrying this T cell receptor beta chain has just a few counts. The germline V gene has CDR1 MNHNY and CDR2 SVGAGI (reference sequence). This CDR3 has 13 amino acids. J gave up 8 bases and V 2 bases, and 5 bases lay outside the gene matches. The data belong to a study of cytomegalovirus exposure and HLA in healthy donors. Libraries were prepared by immunoSEQ multiplex PCR; TCRdb keeps only in-frame clonotypes and omits some of them. The sample includes about 200,000 clones, 80% to 90% of them seen just once. This TCR derives from a woman aged 18-29 years in good health and CMV-seropositive. V gene TRBV6-6 combines with J gene TRBJ1-2; 7 positions agree with TRBD1. The sequenced material came from PBMCs. The CDR3 DNA reads TGTGCCAGCAGTTACCGACAGGGCGAGGGCTACACCTTC. This codes for CASSYRQGEGYTF.